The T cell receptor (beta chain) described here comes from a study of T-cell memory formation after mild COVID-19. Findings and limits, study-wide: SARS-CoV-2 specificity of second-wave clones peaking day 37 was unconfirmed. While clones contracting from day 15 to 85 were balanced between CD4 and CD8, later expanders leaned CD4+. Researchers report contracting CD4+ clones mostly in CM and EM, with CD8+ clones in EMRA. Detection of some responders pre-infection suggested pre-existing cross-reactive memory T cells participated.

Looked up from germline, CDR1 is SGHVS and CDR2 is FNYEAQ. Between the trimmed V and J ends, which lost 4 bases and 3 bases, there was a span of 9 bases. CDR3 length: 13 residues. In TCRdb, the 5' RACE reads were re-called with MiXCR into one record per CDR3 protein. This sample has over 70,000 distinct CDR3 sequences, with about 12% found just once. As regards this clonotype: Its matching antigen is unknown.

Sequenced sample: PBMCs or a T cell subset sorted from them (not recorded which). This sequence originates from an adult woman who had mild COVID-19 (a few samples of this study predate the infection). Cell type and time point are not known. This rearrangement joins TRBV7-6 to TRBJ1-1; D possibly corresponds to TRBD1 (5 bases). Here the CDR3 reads CASSSWGYTEAFF. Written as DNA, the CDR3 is TGTGCCAGCAGCTCGTGGGGGTACACTGAAGCTTTCTTT.